These 21 T cell receptor beta chains came from one sample sequenced in a study of shared clonotypes between healthy human individuals (dated by TCRdb to 2020 to 2021). Library prep was done by the immunoSEQ multiplex PCR assay. The table comes from immuneACCESS by way of TCRdb, which keeps in-frame sequences with V and J called. Part of the clones is missing from these tables; in studies checked, under half for an unresolved V gene and the rest for unknown reasons. The sample records 520,000 or so clones, about four fifths of which are singletons. Of the sample, roughly 13% falls within the top ten clones. Specimen: PBMCs. The origin of the receptors is a woman in her thirties or forties in good health. Some clones in this sample may be carry-over from other donors' samples.

The rearrangement uses TRBV7-2 and TRBJ1-1, with TRBD1 as a possible D gene (5 bases). This CDR3 has 15 residues. Germline lookup yields CDR1 SGHTA and CDR2 FQGNSA. V dropped 2 bases and J dropped 6 bases, with 16 bases sitting between them. In nucleotides, the CDR3 is TGTGCCAGCAGCTTATGGAGGGGTCGCACCCCTGAAGCTTTCTTT. This gives the protein CASSLWRGRTPEAFF.

The rearrangement uses TRBV2 and TRBJ1-4; tentatively, D is TRBD1 (6 bases). CDR1 and CDR2 from the germline V gene are SNHLY and FYNNEI. V was shortened by 5 bases and J by 4 bases, with 8 bases between the two germline ends. There are 13 residues in the CDR3. Here the CDR3 reads CASSRQVNEKLFF. CDR3 in DNA: TGTGCCAGCAGTCGACAGGTTAATGAAAAACTGTTTTTT.

J is TRBJ1-2 and V is TRBV15; 7 nucleotides line up with TRBD1. Germline-derived CDR1 and CDR2 are LNHNV and YYDKDF (reference sequence). The CDR3 totals 15 residues. The V gene end was trimmed by 1 base and the J gene end by 3 bases; junction bases not matched to a gene: 5. CDR3 sequence (DNA): TGTGCCACCAGCAGAGCGGGCAGGGGGGACTATGGCTACACCTTC. It yields the protein CATSRAGRGDYGYTF.

The J gene is TRBJ2-7, the V gene TRBV29-1, with D unresolved. Germline V gene sequence: CDR1 SQVTM, CDR2 ANQGSEA. Trimming cost V 0 bases and J 6 bases, with 12 bases left between them. This CDR3 has 13 residues. CDR3 sequence: CSVEEWRGREQYF. CDR3 coding DNA: TGCAGCGTTGAAGAGTGGCGTGGGCGCGAGCAGTACTTC.

The V gene is TRBV5-1, the J gene TRBJ2-1; 9 bases align to TRBD2. Germline-derived CDR1 and CDR2 are SGHRS and YFSETQ. The CDR3 runs 15 residues. Germline trimming cut 4 bases from V and 6 bases from J; bases unmatched to any gene: 8. This CDR3 reads CASSPLAGALNEQFF. As DNA, the CDR3 is TGCGCCAGCAGCCCATTAGCGGGAGCCCTCAATGAGCAGTTCTTC.

With regard to this clone: Different DNA sequences within this sample yield the same CDR3. The CDR3 sequence: CASSPRTGDNEQFF. DNA for the CDR3: TGTGCCAGCTCACCCCGGACAGGAGACAATGAGCAGTTCTTC. This chain connects TRBV18 to TRBJ2-1, with TRBD1 matching over 7 bases. The CDR3 is made up of 14 amino acids. From germline, CDR1 is KGHSH and CDR2 LQKENI. Losses at the gene ends were 3 bases for V and 5 bases for J; bases not matched to a gene: 4.

This clone was seen many times. The CDR3 is CASSHLPEVVGLQETQYF. As DNA, the CDR3 is TGTGCCAGCAGCCATCTTCCGGAGGTGGTTGGGCTCCAAGAGACCCAGTACTTC. The genes are TRBV5-4 and TRBJ2-5; TRBD2 is a possible D gene (5 bases). CDR3 length: 18 residues. V lost 4 bases, J lost 1 base, and 23 bases lay in between. Germline CDR1 and CDR2: SGHNT and YYREEE (reference sequence).

The V call is TRBV4-2, the J call TRBJ1-1; tentative D call: TRBD1 (6 bases). Trimming took 3 bases from V and 7 from J, leaving 9 bases between them. From germline, CDR1 is LGHNA and CDR2 YNFKEQ. The CDR3 has 12 residues. CDR3 region: CASSQGAHEAFF. The CDR3 nucleotides read TGTGCCAGCAGCCAGGGGGCCCATGAAGCTTTCTTT.

The chain carries TRBV28 and TRBJ2-2, with D hard to call. This CDR3 comprises 14 residues. V was cut by 7 bases and J by 4 bases, with 13 bases left in between. Germline assignment: CDR1 MDHEN and CDR2 SYDVKM. In DNA, the CDR3 is TGTGCCAGCACCAAGGGCGATGGCACCGGGGAGCTGTTTTTT. Protein product: CASTKGDGTGELFF.

The chain recombines TRBV5-1 with TRBJ2-1; D gene uncertain. This CDR3 region has 15 residues. The V end lost 5 bases, the J end lost 2 bases, and 14 bases lay between the germline ends. Germline V lookup: CDR1 SGHRS, CDR2 YFSETQ. This chain's CDR3 is CASSPDLKAYNEQFF. In DNA form, the CDR3 reads TGCGCCAGCAGTCCCGACCTTAAAGCCTACAATGAGCAGTTCTTC. The entire variable domain, with the rest obtained from reference TRBV5-1 and TRBJ2-1, is as follows: KAGVTQTPRYLIKTRGQQVTLSCSPISGHRSVSWYQQTPGQGLQFLFEYFSETQRNKGNFPGRFSGRQFSNSRSEMNVSTLELGDSALYLCASSPDLKAYNEQFFGPGTRLTVL.

As DNA, the CDR3 is TGTGCCTCGGCCGGGGGCTACGAGCAGTACTTC. This codes for CASAGGYEQYF. The genes are TRBV6-5 and TRBJ2-7; tentatively, D is TRBD2 (6 bases). Germline V CDR1 and CDR2: MNHEY, SVGAGI. The CDR3 has 11 residues. The V end was cut by 11 bases, the J end by 3 bases, with 11 bases between.

The J gene is TRBJ2-1, the V gene TRBV28; possibly TRBD2 for D (6 bases). The CDR3 totals 15 residues. Germline assignment: CDR1 MDHEN and CDR2 SYDVKM. Trimming took 6 bases from V and 4 from J, leaving 16 bases between them. This chain's CDR3 is CASSRVGLQYNEQFF. CDR3 DNA: TGTGCCAGCAGCAGGGTGGGACTCCAATACAATGAGCAGTTCTTC.

This clone came up once. V and J are TRBV5-5 and TRBJ1-2; 8 nucleotides match TRBD1. V lost 0 bases, J lost 3 bases, and 1 base stayed unmatched. The CDR3 runs 14 residues. Germline V gene data show CDR1 as SGHKS and CDR2 as YYEKEE (reference sequence). CDR3 amino acids: CASSLAGGDYGYTF. CDR3 bases: TGTGCCAGCAGCTTGGCAGGGGGCGACTATGGCTACACCTTC.

Details on this clone: A single base is all that separates this from a far larger clone, so a read error is likely. The chain couples TRBV6-1 to TRBJ2-5; the D is unclear. V gave up 1 base and J gave up 5 bases, with 17 bases separating them. This CDR3 region has 16 residues. The germline V gene has CDR1 MNHNS and CDR2 SASEGT. The CDR3 region is CASSEVLGNPTETQYF. The CDR3 DNA is TGTGCCAGCAGTGAAGTTCTCGGAAACCCAACGGAGACCCAGTACTTC.

The chain uses TRBV7-9 and TRBJ2-1; 7 bases fit TRBD2. This CDR3 is built from 14 residues. J gave up 9 bases and V 5 bases, and 10 bases lay outside the gene matches. Germline CDR1 and CDR2: SEHNR and FQNEAQ (reference sequence). CDR3 loop: CASSPGLVGGEQFF. Written as DNA, the CDR3 is TGTGCCAGCAGCCCAGGACTAGTCGGCGGTGAGCAGTTCTTC.

V gene TRBV6-6 combines with J gene TRBJ2-2; no clear D gene. Germline V gene sequence: CDR1 MNHNY, CDR2 SVGAGI (reference sequence). The germline V and J ends were trimmed by 0 bases and 8 bases, with 7 bases remaining between them. The CDR3 is 13 amino acids. The CDR3 DNA is TGTGCCAGCAGTTACTCCCCAACAGGGGAGCTGTTTTTT. It specifies CASSYSPTGELFF.

This chain joins TRBV7-3 and TRBJ1-1; 9 bases match TRBD1. After removal of 5 bases from V and 3 bases from J, the junction contained 10 bases not matched to a gene. Per germline, CDR1 SGHTA and CDR2 FQGTGA. This CDR3 region has 16 residues. The CDR3 DNA sequence: TGTGCCAGCAGCCAAAATCCACAGGGGGCCCACACTGAAGCTTTCTTT. Translation: CASSQNPQGAHTEAFF.

The genes are TRBV27 and TRBJ1-2; no reliable D call. V lost 2 bases, J lost 2 bases, and 12 bases lay in between. From germline, CDR1 is MNHEY and CDR2 SMNVEV (reference sequence). CDR3 length equals 15 residues. The CDR3 region has the DNA TGTGCCAGCAGTTTAGGGCCCGAGGTCAACTATGGCTACACCTTC. As protein: CASSLGPEVNYGYTF.

The rearrangement uses TRBV10-1 and TRBJ2-1, with TRBD2 matching over 10 bases. This CDR3 region has 18 residues. The V and J ends lost 2 bases and 10 bases, in that order; junction bases with no gene match: 17. Looked up from germline, CDR1 is WNHNN and CDR2 is SYGVQD (reference sequence). CDR3 protein: CASSEPSKRLAGVREQFF. CDR3 nucleotide sequence: TGCGCCAGCAGTGAGCCTTCGAAGCGGCTAGCGGGAGTAAGAGAGCAGTTCTTC.

This clone has a single count. The chain uses TRBV14 and TRBJ2-5, with TRBD2 identical over 10 bases. Germline CDR1 and CDR2: SGHDN and FVKESK. The ends lost 4 bases at V and 3 bases at J; junction bases unmatched: 2. The CDR3 covers 14 residues. CDR3 sequence reads: CASSLGLAEETQYF. In DNA, the CDR3 is TGTGCCAGCAGCCTAGGACTAGCGGAAGAGACCCAGTACTTC.

Here the CDR3 reads CASSQELQGQETQYF. The CDR3 DNA reads as TGCGCCAGCAGCCAAGAGTTGCAGGGCCAAGAGACCCAGTACTTC. The V gene is TRBV4-3, the J gene TRBJ2-5, with a possible D match to TRBD1 (5 bases). V was trimmed by 0 bases and J by 1 base, leaving 9 bases between them. Germline values: CDR1 LGHNA, CDR2 YSLEER. The CDR3 extends over 15 amino acids.